The 20 T cell receptor beta chains in this list originate from one sample, sequenced in a study of T cell responses to AZD1222 COVID-19 vaccine. Sequenced by immunoSEQ multiplex PCR; TCRdb stores in-frame clones only, minus some. The data hold more than 85,000 clones, with roughly 84% observed a single time. This sample comprised peripheral blood, obtained on day 0 of AZD1222 vaccination. These receptors came from an adult in good health.

With regard to this clone: Other nucleotide sequences from this sample produce the same CDR3. V usage is TRBV12-3 or TRBV12-4 and J usage is TRBJ1-5; unclear D gene. Trimming removed 2 bases at V and 6 bases at J, with 8 bases between. The CDR3 runs to 13 residues. The CDR3 loop is CASSLMGGQPQHF. As DNA, the CDR3 is TGTGCCAGCAGTTTAATGGGAGGTCAGCCCCAGCATTTT.

The gene calls are TRBV27 and TRBJ1-4; D gene uncertain. The CDR3 extends over 15 amino acids. V was shortened by 2 bases and J by 0 bases, with 7 bases between the two germline ends. CDR1 is MNHEY and CDR2 is SMNVEV in the germline V gene (reference sequence). This CDR3 reads CASSLGSATNEKLFF. The CDR3 bases are TGTGCCAGCAGTTTAGGGAGTGCAACTAATGAAAAACTGTTTTTT. Full variable domain (remainder filled in from reference TRBV27 and TRBJ1-4): EAQVTQNPRYLITVTGKKLTVTCSQNMNHEYMSWYRQDPGLGLRQIYYSMNVEVTDKGDVPEGYKVSRKEKRNFPLILESPSPNQTSLYFCASSLGSATNEKLFFGSGTQLSVL.

The rearrangement links TRBV5-1 to TRBJ1-2; maybe TRBD1 (6 bases). Trimming took off 5 bases at V and 4 bases at J, with 9 bases between the two ends. The CDR3 runs 12 residues. Germline V CDR1 and CDR2: SGHRS, YFSETQ. The CDR3 region is CASRGQSYGYTF. Here the CDR3 DNA reads TGCGCCAGCAGAGGACAGAGCTATGGCTACACCTTC. The whole variable domain, remainder taken from reference TRBV5-1 and TRBJ1-2, is KAGVTQTPRYLIKTRGQQVTLSCSPISGHRSVSWYQQTPGQGLQFLFEYFSETQRNKGNFPGRFSGRQFSNSRSEMNVSTLELGDSALYLCASRGQSYGYTFGSGTRLTVV.

The genes are TRBV7-8 and TRBJ2-7; no firm D call. The germline gives CDR1 SGHVS, CDR2 FQNEAQ. The germline V and J ends were trimmed by 6 bases and 1 base, with 19 bases remaining between them. The CDR3 loop spans 16 amino acids. Here the CDR3 reads CASSPRVADPSYEQYF. Here the CDR3 DNA reads TGTGCCAGCAGTCCAAGGGTGGCAGACCCTTCCTACGAGCAGTACTTC. The whole variable domain, remainder taken from reference TRBV7-8 and TRBJ2-7, is GAGVSQSPRYKVAKRGQDVALRCDPISGHVSLFWYQQALGQGPEFLTYFQNEAQLDKSGLPSDRFFAERPEGSVSTLKIQRTQQEDSAVYLCASSPRVADPSYEQYFGPGTRLTVT.

This chain's CDR3 is CATSTGYGYTF. CDR3 DNA: TGTGCCACTTCGACAGGCTATGGCTACACCTTC. The genes are TRBV19 and TRBJ1-2; tentative D call: TRBD1 (6 bases). This CDR3 contains 11 residues. V shed 10 bases and J shed 4 bases, with 10 bases lying between them. The germline V gene has CDR1 LNHDA and CDR2 SQIVND (reference sequence).

The V gene is TRBV6-5, the J gene TRBJ2-5; 7 nucleotides agree with TRBD1. The CDR3 consists of 14 residues. CDR1 is MNHEY and CDR2 is SVGAGI in the germline V gene. Losses at the gene ends were 2 bases for V and 5 bases for J; bases not matched to a gene: 5. The CDR3 DNA sequence: TGTGCCAGCAGTTACAGGGGGCGCATTGAGACCCAGTACTTC. Protein sequence: CASSYRGRIETQYF.

The CDR3 loop reads CASSPRTVDGYTF. The CDR3 DNA follows: TGTGCCAGCTCACCACGAACAGTAGATGGCTACACCTTC. The chain combines TRBV18 with TRBJ1-2; no reliable D call. CDR1 KGHSH and CDR2 LQKENI come from the germline V gene. This CDR3 has 13 amino acids. Between the trimmed V and J ends, which lost 1 base and 6 bases, there was a span of 9 bases.

This chain connects TRBV29-1 to TRBJ1-2, with 12 bases that match TRBD1. The V gene end was trimmed by 6 bases and the J gene end by 7 bases; junction bases not matched to a gene: 15. This CDR3 contains 16 residues. The germline V gene encodes CDR1 SQVTM and CDR2 ANQGSEA. The CDR3: CSVPRGGQGARGGYTF. CDR3 sequence (DNA): TGCAGCGTCCCTCGAGGGGGACAGGGGGCAAGAGGTGGCTACACCTTC.

The J gene is TRBJ1-3, the V gene TRBV19, with D possibly matching TRBD1 (5 bases). Germline CDR1 and CDR2: LNHDA and SQIVND (reference sequence). The CDR3 consists of 14 residues. With 7 bases removed from V and 2 bases from J, the gap between germline ends came to 12 bases. The chain's CDR3 is CASTLWGTGNTIYF. The CDR3 coding sequence is TGTGCCAGTACCCTGTGGGGGACTGGAAACACCATATATTTT.

This chain joins TRBV11-2 and TRBJ2-3; no clear D gene. The CDR3 totals 13 residues. The V end lost 0 bases, the J end lost 6 bases, and 7 bases lay between the germline ends. CDR1 SGHAT and CDR2 FQNNGV come from the germline V gene. The CDR3 DNA reads as TGTGCCAGCAGCTTAGAGGGGTTCGATACGCAGTATTTT. Protein product: CASSLEGFDTQYF.

The rearrangement joins TRBV7-2 to TRBJ2-5; TRBD1 is a possible D gene (5 bases). This CDR3 comprises 14 residues. Germline assignment: CDR1 SGHTA and CDR2 FQGNSA. Trimming took 7 bases from V and 7 from J, leaving 19 bases between them. The CDR3 is CASTPAASGWTQYF. The CDR3 DNA follows: TGTGCCAGCACCCCCGCGGCCTCAGGGTGGACCCAGTACTTC.

The chain has TRBV30 and TRBJ2-2; TRBD1 agrees at 10 bases. The CDR3 is made up of 17 amino acids. V was pared by 5 bases and J by 0 bases, with 9 bases of the junction left unmatched. Germline V gene sequence: CDR1 GTSNPN, CDR2 SVGIG (reference sequence). The CDR3 DNA follows: TGTGCCTGGTCTAGACAGGGGGCAACATCGAACACCGGGGAGCTGTTTTTT. Its translation is CAWSRQGATSNTGELFF.

The chain carries TRBV7-2 and TRBJ1-2, with 8 positions matching TRBD1. The CDR3 has 13 amino acids. After removal of 1 base from V and 8 bases from J, the junction contained 3 bases not matched to a gene. Germline V gene data show CDR1 as SGHTA and CDR2 as FQGNSA. CDR3: CASSLGTGLGYTF. CDR3 coding DNA: TGTGCCAGCAGCTTAGGGACAGGGTTGGGCTACACCTTC.

The rearrangement links TRBV3-1 (or the pseudogene TRBV3-2) to TRBJ1-5, with a possible D match to TRBD1 (6 bases). Looked up from germline, CDR1 is LGHDT and CDR2 is YNNKEL (reference sequence). This CDR3 spans 15 amino acids. The V end was cut by 1 base, the J end by 4 bases, with 11 bases between. The chain's CDR3 is CASSQGTVLNQPQHF. CDR3 in DNA: TGTGCCAGCAGCCAAGGGACAGTTCTTAATCAGCCCCAGCATTTT.

This chain connects TRBV6-5 to TRBJ1-6; D not certain. Trimming took 7 bases from V and 7 from J, leaving 11 bases between them. The germline gives CDR1 MNHEY, CDR2 SVGAGI. The CDR3 loop spans 13 amino acids. DNA of the CDR3: TGTGCCAGCAAACCTAGAGGGAATTCACCCCTCCACTTT. It encodes CASKPRGNSPLHF.

The chain links TRBV10-1 to TRBJ2-7; TRBD2 is a possible D gene (7 bases). Trimming took 8 bases from V and 5 from J, leaving 22 bases between them. CDR1 and CDR2 from the germline V gene are WNHNN and SYGVQD (reference sequence). The CDR3 has 15 amino acids. The CDR3 region is CASPLIGGAYHEQYV. DNA of the CDR3: TGCGCCAGCCCCCTAATAGGGGGGGCCTACCACGAGCAGTACGTC.

J is TRBJ2-1 and V is TRBV5-6, with 9 bases aligning to TRBD2. Trimming took 3 bases from V and 4 from J; bases not matched to a gene: 14. This CDR3 comprises 18 residues. CDR1 is SGHDT, CDR2 YYEEEE, per germline. The CDR3 DNA sequence: TGTGCCAGCAGCTCGGAGGTTAGCGGGGGCGTGGGGTACAATGAGCAGTTCTTC. It codes for CASSSEVSGGVGYNEQFF.

This chain uses TRBV6-4 with TRBJ1-1; 8 nucleotides align to TRBD1. The CDR3 runs to 17 residues. The germline V gene has CDR1 MRHNA and CDR2 SNTAGT. V shed 0 bases and J 0 bases; nucleotides not matched to a gene: 6. CDR3 in DNA: TGTGCCAGCAGTGACTCGCGACAGGGGTTCCTGAACACTGAAGCTTTCTTT. This sequence encodes CASSDSRQGFLNTEAFF.

The genes are TRBV5-6 and TRBJ2-1; the match to TRBD1 covers 10 bases. CDR1 and CDR2 from the germline V gene are SGHDT and YYEEEE. With 0 bases clipped from V and 8 bases from J, the junction kept 5 bases outside the gene matches. The CDR3 runs to 15 residues. The CDR3 sequence is CASSLVTGGDDEQFF. CDR3 sequence (DNA): TGTGCCAGCAGCTTGGTGACAGGGGGCGATGATGAGCAGTTCTTC.

The rearrangement joins TRBV11-3 to TRBJ2-1; the match to TRBD1 covers 7 bases. J lost 9 bases, V lost 5 bases, and 10 bases had no gene match. Germline assignment: CDR1 SGHNT and CDR2 YENEEA. The CDR3 extends over 14 amino acids. The CDR3: CASSKGQGGGEQFF. CDR3 DNA sequence: TGTGCCAGCAGCAAGGGGCAAGGGGGCGGTGAGCAGTTCTTC.